These 30 T cell receptor beta chains were sequenced from one sample in a study of CD8 T cells in Susac syndrome. Random hexamers were used to reverse transcribe an amount of about 0.45 to 1 ug RNA. One entry per CDR3 protein, called by TCRdb with MiXCR from the immunoSEQ multiplex PCR reads. Of under 95,000 distinct CDR3 sequences listed, just under 95% were seen once; the top ten hold about 0.28%. The sample was CD4+ T cells from PBMCs. Receptors originate from a human donor with Susac syndrome.

J is TRBJ1-1 and V is TRBV15, with D maybe TRBD1 (6 bases). Trimming removed 3 bases from V and 4 bases from J, with 12 bases in between. CDR1 is LNHNV and CDR2 is YYDKDF in the germline V gene (reference sequence). The CDR3 spans 14 residues. CDR3 sequence reads: CATSRSGVGTEAFF. DNA for the CDR3: TGTGCCACCAGCAGGTCAGGGGTGGGCACTGAAGCTTTCTTT.

The chain employs TRBV4-3 and TRBJ2-2; D remains unclear. CDR1 is LGHNA, CDR2 YSLEER, per germline. V was pared by 0 bases and J by 4 bases, with 9 bases between. This CDR3 spans 15 amino acids. The CDR3 DNA sequence: TGCGCCAGCAGCCAAGAGTCTGATCTCACCGGGGAGCTGTTTTTT. Translated, it gives CASSQESDLTGELFF.

V and J are TRBV20-1 and TRBJ1-1; D possibly corresponds to TRBD1 (5 bases). This CDR3 comprises 13 residues. Germline CDR1 reads DFQATT; CDR2 reads SNEGSKA (reference sequence). V dropped 1 base and J dropped 4 bases, with 10 bases sitting between them. This CDR3 reads CSARGGGGTEAFF. CDR3 coding DNA: TGCAGTGCTAGAGGGGGCGGCGGCACTGAAGCTTTCTTT.

This clonotype was counted once. The V gene is TRBV5-5, the J gene TRBJ2-7; D is possibly TRBD1 (5 bases). Germline values: CDR1 SGHKS, CDR2 YYEKEE (reference sequence). V was trimmed by 4 bases and J by 0 bases, leaving 14 bases between them. CDR3 length: 15 residues. CDR3 loop: CASSLGATLSYEQYF. In nucleotides, the CDR3 is TGTGCCAGCAGCCTAGGGGCCACGCTCTCCTACGAGCAGTACTTC. The variable domain in full, completed from reference TRBV5-5 and TRBJ2-7, reads DAGVTQSPTHLIKTRGQQVTLRCSPISGHKSVSWYQQVLGQGPQFIFQYYEKEERGRGNFPDRFSARQFPNYSSELNVNALLLGDSALYLCASSLGATLSYEQYFGPGTRLTVT.

The chain recombines TRBV20-1 with TRBJ2-1; 10 nucleotides line up with TRBD2. Losses at the gene ends were 4 bases for V and 0 bases for J; bases not matched to a gene: 9. The germline V gene encodes CDR1 DFQATT and CDR2 SNEGSKA (reference sequence). This CDR3 contains 17 residues. The CDR3 DNA sequence: TGCAGTGCTATCGGAGCGGGGGGGCCCTCCTCCTACAATGAGCAGTTCTTC. Its translation is CSAIGAGGPSSYNEQFF.

J is TRBJ1-2 and V is TRBV6-5, with 8 nucleotides matching TRBD1. Germline V gene sequence: CDR1 MNHEY, CDR2 SVGAGI. Losses at the gene ends were 10 bases for V and 0 bases for J; bases not matched to a gene: 4. The CDR3 runs 13 residues. CDR3 DNA: TGTGCCACTCAGGGGGCTGCTAACTATGGCTACACCTTC. This encodes CATQGAANYGYTF.

This CDR3 is CSVEVGRGSYGYTF. Here the CDR3 DNA reads TGCAGCGTTGAAGTGGGCAGGGGGTCCTATGGCTACACCTTC. The rearrangement links TRBV29-1 to TRBJ1-2; 7 nucleotides line up with TRBD1. The V gene end was trimmed by 1 base and the J gene end by 4 bases; junction bases not matched to a gene: 6. Germline CDR1 reads SQVTM; CDR2 reads ANQGSEA. CDR3 length equals 14 residues.

Only one count was recorded for this clonotype. This chain links TRBV12-3 or TRBV12-4 with TRBJ2-5; D is possibly TRBD1 or TRBD2 (5 bases each). V was shortened by 3 bases and J by 5 bases, with 16 bases between the two germline ends. This CDR3 has 15 residues. The CDR3 bases are TGTGCCAGCAGTTTCGGGGCTAGCTCTAGGGAGACCCAGTACTTC. Protein: CASSFGASSRETQYF.

CDR3 sequence reads: CSARDPGTGVGETQYF. The DNA of the CDR3 is TGCAGTGCTAGAGACCCCGGGACAGGGGTTGGAGAGACCCAGTACTTC. The J gene is TRBJ2-5, the V gene TRBV20-1; 10 positions agree with TRBD1. The CDR3 is 16 residues long. Germline CDR1 reads DFQATT; CDR2 reads SNEGSKA (reference sequence). V dropped 0 bases and J dropped 4; count of bases not matched to a gene: 8.

The chain couples TRBV10-3 to TRBJ2-3, with D possibly TRBD1 on 5 matching bases. In germline, CDR1 is ENHRY, CDR2 SYGVKD. Deletions cut 6 bases from V and 2 bases from J, with 12 bases between. The CDR3 has 14 residues. CDR3 in DNA: TGTGCCATCAGGGCAGGGATCGTCACAGATACGCAGTATTTT. Residues: CAIRAGIVTDTQYF.

CDR3 DNA: TGCAGTGCTATTACAGGGATTGAGCAGTTCTTC. Translating it yields CSAITGIEQFF. The genes are TRBV20-1 and TRBJ2-1, with D perhaps TRBD1 (6 bases). V lost 4 bases to trimming and J lost 9 bases, with 10 bases between them. Germline CDR1 is DFQATT and CDR2 is SNEGSKA (reference sequence). The length of the CDR3 is 11 residues.

The chain uses TRBV12-3 or TRBV12-4 and TRBJ2-1, with D tentatively TRBD2 (5 bases). Trimming removed 7 bases at V and 8 bases at J, with 6 bases between. This CDR3 is built from 10 residues. Here the CDR3 DNA reads TGTGCCAGCAACGGGGATGAGCAGTTCTTC. Amino acid sequence: CASNGDEQFF.

This clonotype was counted once. The chain joins TRBV5-1 to TRBJ1-6; no reliable D call. The V end lost 0 bases, the J end lost 7 bases, and 11 bases lay between the germline ends. The CDR3 has 15 residues. Germline V gene sequence: CDR1 SGHRS, CDR2 YFSETQ. Here the CDR3 reads CASSLGQMDNSPLHF. As DNA, the CDR3 is TGCGCCAGCAGCTTGGGGCAGATGGACAATTCACCCCTCCACTTT.

The rearrangement joins TRBV30 to TRBJ1-2; no definite D call. V dropped 7 bases and J dropped 8 bases, with 11 bases sitting between them. The CDR3 has 10 residues. CDR1 and CDR2 from the germline V gene are GTSNPN and SVGIG (reference sequence). The CDR3 nucleotides read TGTGCCTCGCAGCACGGGGGCTACACCTTC. Translating gives CASQHGGYTF.

The CDR3 here is CASSLTVLNSPLHF. In DNA form, the CDR3 reads TGTGCCAGCAGTCTGACAGTGCTTAATTCACCCCTCCACTTT. The V gene is TRBV12-3 or TRBV12-4, the J gene TRBJ1-6, with a weak D call TRBD1 (5 bases). The CDR3 has 14 amino acids. Deletions cut 5 bases from V and 6 bases from J, with 11 bases between.

The chain has TRBV2 and TRBJ1-4; D possibly corresponds to TRBD1 (6 bases). The CDR3 totals 13 residues. Per germline, CDR1 SNHLY and CDR2 FYNNEI. Trimming stripped 6 bases from V and 12 bases from J, with 17 bases between. The CDR3 protein is CASSERQDGELFF. Here the CDR3 DNA reads TGTGCCAGCAGCGAGAGACAGGACGGGGAACTGTTTTTT.

The V and J genes are TRBV30 and TRBJ2-5; D not resolved. Germline loops: CDR1 GTSNPN, CDR2 SVGIG (reference sequence). Trimming stripped 2 bases from V and 1 base from J, with 8 bases between. CDR3 size: 13 residues. CDR3 amino acids: CAWSIRTQETQYF. The DNA of the CDR3 is TGTGCCTGGAGTATACGGACCCAAGAGACCCAGTACTTC.

The CDR3 nucleotides are TGTGCCAGCAGCTTAAAGGGATGGACAGGGACTAACTCTGGGGCCAACGTCCTGACTTTC. This gives the protein CASSLKGWTGTNSGANVLTF. V gene TRBV13 combines with J gene TRBJ2-6; tentative D call: TRBD1 (8 bases). The V and J ends lost 2 bases and 0 bases respectively, with 20 bases between them. CDR1 is PRHDT, CDR2 FYEKMQ, per germline (reference sequence). The CDR3 is made up of 20 amino acids.

This clonotype appeared a single time. The chain carries TRBV7-9 and TRBJ2-4; D is unclear. V was shortened by 2 bases and J by 8 bases, with 7 bases between the two germline ends. CDR1 SEHNR and CDR2 FQNEAQ come from the germline V gene (reference sequence). The CDR3 runs 12 residues. The CDR3 region is CASSLSPDIQYF. CDR3 nucleotide sequence: TGTGCCAGCAGCTTATCTCCGGACATTCAGTACTTC.

The sample holds one count of this clonotype. The chain links TRBV7-8 to TRBJ2-2, with TRBD2 matching over 9 bases. This CDR3 contains 15 residues. The germline gives CDR1 SGHVS, CDR2 FQNEAQ. J lost 8 bases, V lost 2 bases, and 6 bases had no gene match. The CDR3: CASSLKRGVQGELFF. DNA of the CDR3: TGTGCCAGCAGCTTAAAGCGGGGGGTACAAGGGGAGCTGTTTTTT.

This chain connects TRBV6-5 to TRBJ2-1, with 11 nucleotides matching TRBD1. Germline loops: CDR1 MNHEY, CDR2 SVGAGI. The CDR3 covers 15 residues. Trimming took 6 bases from V and 7 from J; bases not matched to a gene: 8. The CDR3 DNA sequence: TGTGCCAGCAGGCCCCGGCGGGACAGGGGGAATGAGCAGTTCTTC. It translates to CASRPRRDRGNEQFF.

V gene TRBV3-1 combines with J gene TRBJ2-5, with a tentative D call TRBD2 (6 bases). This CDR3 comprises 16 residues. Germline CDR1 and CDR2: LGHDT and YNNKEL (reference sequence). V was trimmed by 4 bases and J by 1 base, leaving 16 bases between them. The CDR3 region is CASSRPSAQIQETQYF. The CDR3 coding sequence is TGTGCCAGCAGCCGCCCTAGCGCCCAGATCCAAGAGACCCAGTACTTC.

This clonotype has just one count. The J gene is TRBJ2-2, the V gene TRBV6-4; TRBD2 aligns across 7 bases. The CDR3 loop spans 16 amino acids. V lost 2 bases to trimming and J lost 3 bases; unmatched junction nucleotides: 6. CDR1 MRHNA and CDR2 SNTAGT come from the germline V gene. The DNA of the CDR3 is TGTGCCAGCAGTGACGAGAGGGCGGGGGACACCGGGGAGCTGTTTTTT. Amino acids: CASSDERAGDTGELFF.

The chain employs TRBV6-2 or TRBV6-3 and TRBJ2-5; no definite D call. There are 13 residues in the CDR3. Germline V gene data show CDR1 as MNHEY and CDR2 as SVGEGT. V was clipped by 4 bases and J by 4 bases, with 10 bases between them. The CDR3 nucleotides are TGTGCCAGCAGTTCCTCGCCCGGAGAGACCCAGTACTTC. Translation gives CASSSSPGETQYF.

This CDR3 reads CASSGGQGRQETQYF. Here the CDR3 DNA reads TGTGCCAGTAGTGGGGGACAGGGAAGACAAGAGACCCAGTACTTC. The chain recombines TRBV19 with TRBJ2-5; TRBD1 matches 9 bases. The CDR3 has 15 residues. The J segment lost 2 bases and the V segment lost 5 bases, leaving 6 bases of the junction unmatched. CDR1 and CDR2 (germline): LNHDA, SQIVND (reference sequence). The full variable domain, its missing parts supplied by reference TRBV19 and TRBJ2-5, is DGGITQSPKYLFRKEGQNVTLSCEQNLNHDAMYWYRQDPGQGLRLIYYSQIVNDFQKGDIAEGYSVSREKKESFPLTVTSAQKNPTAFYLCASSGGQGRQETQYFGPGTRLLVL.

The chain employs TRBV28 and TRBJ2-3, with TRBD2 identical over 8 bases. Germline loops: CDR1 MDHEN, CDR2 SYDVKM. The CDR3 length is 14 residues. The V gene end was trimmed by 7 bases and the J gene end by 3 bases; junction bases not matched to a gene: 6. This CDR3 is CASNGGVGTDTQYF. CDR3 sequence (DNA): TGTGCCAGCAACGGGGGGGTAGGGACAGATACGCAGTATTTT.

This chain connects TRBV6-2 or TRBV6-3 to TRBJ1-2, with unresolved D. The germline CDR1 and CDR2 sequences are MNHEY and SVGEGT. Trimming left V 4 bases short and J 4 bases short, with 7 bases between. This CDR3 is built from 12 residues. The CDR3 protein is CASSSVVYGYTF. The CDR3 DNA reads as TGTGCCAGCAGTTCGGTCGTCTATGGCTACACCTTC.

J is TRBJ1-5 and V is TRBV4-2; 8 positions match TRBD1. This CDR3 comprises 16 residues. The junction had 6 bases not matched to a gene; V was cut back by 0 bases and J by 5 bases. Germline-derived CDR1 and CDR2 are LGHNA and YNFKEQ. The CDR3 DNA reads TGTGCCAGCAGCCAAGATATCGGACAGGGTGATCAGCCCCAGCATTTT. It is translated as CASSQDIGQGDQPQHF.

V is TRBV15 and J is TRBJ1-3, with no clear D. The V gene's germline CDR1 is LNHNV and CDR2 YYDKDF (reference sequence). Trimming stripped 8 bases from V and 0 bases from J, with 11 bases between. The CDR3 consists of 14 residues. The CDR3 nucleotides are TGTGCCACCTCGATCGGGATCTCTGGAAACACCATATATTTT. This translates into CATSIGISGNTIYF.

The V call is TRBV20-1, the J call TRBJ2-2; TRBD2 aligns across 12 bases. The CDR3 length is 16 residues. The J segment lost 4 bases and the V segment lost 5 bases, leaving 8 bases of the junction unmatched. Germline CDR1 and CDR2: DFQATT and SNEGSKA (reference sequence). CDR3 amino acids: CSAGRASGGATGELFF. CDR3 coding DNA: TGCAGTGCTGGCCGCGCTAGCGGGGGGGCCACCGGGGAGCTGTTTTTT.